These T cell receptor beta chains were read from a single sample in a study of technical replicates of blood from a handful of donors. This table comes from immunoSEQ multiplex PCR, and its TCRdb copy is limited to in-frame clones, with some not included. The sample records over 50,000 clones, around 90% being singletons. Material for sequencing was PBMCs. These receptors originate from a human donor in good health. Some clones in this sample may be carry-over from other donors' samples. The CDR3 runs from the conserved cysteine through the conserved F or W. A D gene is named only where the DNA matches it firmly. Only part of the rows carry a size: once, few, many, or a class if the clone is expanded.

clone_size,j_call,d_call,v_call,cdr3_nt,cdr3_aa
.,TRBJ2-1,.,TRBV7-9,TGTGCCAGCAGCTTAGGTGGGACATATCAGCAGTTCTTC,CASSLGGTYQQFF
.,TRBJ1-1,.,TRBV6-5,TGTGCCAGCAGTTCCGACTGGAACACTGAAGCTTTCTTT,CASSSDWNTEAFF
.,TRBJ1-3,.,TRBV4-3,TGCGCCAGCAGCCAAGAAACACAGCAGGGTGGAAACACCATATATTTT,CASSQETQQGGNTIYF
.,TRBJ1-1,TRBD1,TRBV19,TGTGCCAGTAGTATCTCTGGTGACAGGGAAGGCACTGAAGCTTTCTTT,CASSISGDREGTEAFF
few,TRBJ2-7,.,TRBV5-4,TGTGCCAGCAGCTCGGGAGCGGCGACTAGGGAGCAGTACTTC,CASSSGAATREQYF
.,TRBJ2-5,.,TRBV4-3,TGCGCCAGCAGCCCCTCCGGGACACACCAAGAGACCCAGTACTTC,CASSPSGTHQETQYF
.,TRBJ2-1,.,TRBV4-3,TGCGCCAGCAGCCAAGATTCCGCTAGTCTAGGAATGGCCTACCCTAGTGAGCAGTTCTTC,CASSQDSASLGMAYPSEQFF
.,TRBJ1-1,TRBD1,TRBV9,TGTGCCAGCAGCGAGGGACAGGGTTACAACACTGAAGCTTTCTTT,CASSEGQGYNTEAFF
.,TRBJ2-7,.,TRBV2,TGTGCCAGCAGTGAATACTCCAGGGTGAGCTCCTACGAGCAGTACTTC,CASSEYSRVSSYEQYF
.,TRBJ2-5,TRBD1,TRBV5-6,TGTGCCAGCAGCTTGTGGGACAGGGGGAAGACCCAGTACTTC,CASSLWDRGKTQYF
.,TRBJ2-7,TRBD2,TRBV4-2,TGTGCCAGCAGCCAATTCCTAGCGGGGACCTACGAGCAGTACTTC,CASSQFLAGTYEQYF
.,TRBJ1-4,.,TRBV2,TGTGCCAGCAGCGCTCAGGGGACAACTAATGAAAAACTGTTTTTT,CASSAQGTTNEKLFF
.,TRBJ1-3,.,TRBV2,TGTGCCAGCGCGGCGGGCAACTCTGGAAACACCATATATTTT,CASAAGNSGNTIYF
.,TRBJ2-3,TRBD1,TRBV5-1,TGCGCCAGCAGCCCGACAGGGCGCACAGATACGCAGTATTTT,CASSPTGRTDTQYF
once,TRBJ1-1,TRBD1,TRBV19,TGTGCCAGTAGCCAGGGGGAACGGACTGAAGCTTTCTTT,CASSQGERTEAFF
.,TRBJ2-1,TRBD2,TRBV19,TGTGCCAGTAGTATAGTTGGGGGGGATGAGCAGTTCTTC,CASSIVGGDEQFF
.,TRBJ1-5,TRBD1,TRBV6-5,TGTGCCAGCAGTACATACAGGGGTAGCAATCAGCCCCAGCATTTT,CASSTYRGSNQPQHF
.,TRBJ1-1,.,TRBV5-4,TGTGCCAGCAGCCTCAGAAGGGGAGGGGCGATGGACACTGAAGCTTTCTTT,CASSLRRGGAMDTEAFF
few,TRBJ1-1,.,TRBV5-1,TGCGCCAGCAGCTTTTCCGGTGGGAACACTGAAGCTTTCTTT,CASSFSGGNTEAFF
few,TRBJ1-5,.,TRBV7-7,TGTGCCAGCAGCTTAGGGCAGGTCAATCAGCCCCAGCATTTT,CASSLGQVNQPQHF
.,TRBJ1-2,TRBD1,TRBV6-1,TGTGCCAGCAGTGTCGGACAGGGGAGGCATGGCTACACCTTC,CASSVGQGRHGYTF
.,TRBJ1-1,.,TRBV6-6,TGTGCCAGCAGTTACGCTAGCCTGAACACTGAAGCTTTCTTT,CASSYASLNTEAFF
few,TRBJ2-3,TRBD1,TRBV5-4,TGTGCCAGCAGCTTGGGACAGGGTTTTAGCACAGATACGCAGTATTTT,CASSLGQGFSTDTQYF
few,TRBJ1-3,TRBD1,TRBV5-1,TGCGCCAGCAGCATACAGGGGGTGGGGAGCTCTGGAAACACCATATATTTT,CASSIQGVGSSGNTIYF
.,TRBJ2-1,.,TRBV29-1,TGCAGCCTTGAGGACACTGAGCCAGGGAATGAGCAGTTCTTC,CSLEDTEPGNEQFF
.,TRBJ2-1,TRBD2,TRBV15,TGTGCCACCAGCCCATGGGCGGGGGGCGAGCAGTTCTTC,CATSPWAGGEQFF
.,TRBJ2-5,.,TRBV4-2,TGTGCCAGCAGCCAAGAAATGGCCAGGGAGACCCAGTACTTC,CASSQEMARETQYF
.,TRBJ2-7,TRBD1,TRBV6-5,TGTGCCAGCAGTCGGGGACAGGGGACCTACGAGCAGTACTTC,CASSRGQGTYEQYF
few,TRBJ1-1,.,TRBV6-5,TGTGCCAGCAGCCCTTATGGGGGCGAAGCTTTCTTT,CASSPYGGEAFF
.,TRBJ2-3,TRBD2,TRBV5-1,TGCGCCAGCAGCGTAGGGACTAGCGGGAGAACAGATACGCAGTATTTT,CASSVGTSGRTDTQYF
.,TRBJ2-1,TRBD2,TRBV5-8,TGTGCCAGCACGGGACTAGCGGGCCCGAATGAGCAGTTCTTC,CASTGLAGPNEQFF
once,TRBJ2-6,TRBD1,TRBV4-2,TGTGCCAGCAGCCGAGAACCAGGGGGCTCTGGGGCCAACGTCCTGACTTTC,CASSREPGGSGANVLTF
once,TRBJ2-1,.,TRBV12-5,TGTGCTAGTGGTTTGGACTCCTTCTCTGGGCAGTTCTTC,CASGLDSFSGQFF
medium-sized,TRBJ2-1,TRBD2,TRBV7-3,TGTGCCAGCAGCCCCTATCCGGGACTAACGACCAGAGATGAGCAGTTCTTC,CASSPYPGLTTRDEQFF
.,TRBJ2-1,TRBD2,TRBV5-4,TGTGCCAGCAGCCAAGGACTAGCGGGGGGCCACACCTACAATGAGCAGTTCTTC,CASSQGLAGGHTYNEQFF
.,TRBJ2-1,.,TRBV6-5,TGTGCCAGCAGTTACTATAGATTTTACAATGAGCAGTTCTTC,CASSYYRFYNEQFF
few,TRBJ2-6,.,TRBV5-1,TGCGCCAGCAGCCTAGCCTCGGGCTCTGGGGCCAACGTCCTGACTTTC,CASSLASGSGANVLTF
.,TRBJ2-3,TRBD1,TRBV5-1,TGCGCCAGCACCGAGCAGGGGGCAGGACGGGATACGCAGTATTTT,CASTEQGAGRDTQYF
.,TRBJ2-3,.,TRBV7-2,TGTGCCAGCACCCTAGGGACGGGACTCCTCGGCGATACGCAGTATTTT,CASTLGTGLLGDTQYF
.,TRBJ2-3,TRBD2,TRBV7-8,TGTGCCAGCACCACCACGACCCCCTCTAGCGGGAGGACAGATACGCAGTATTTT,CASTTTTPSSGRTDTQYF
.,TRBJ1-1,TRBD1,TRBV7-2,TGTGCCAGCAGCCTGCAACCGGACAGGGTGAACACTGAAGCTTTCTTT,CASSLQPDRVNTEAFF
.,TRBJ1-4,.,TRBV5-4,TGTGCCAGCAGCTCCACGGGGTCGAATGAAAAACTGTTTTTT,CASSSTGSNEKLFF
few,TRBJ1-3,.,TRBV2,TGTGCCAGCAGTGCCGGGTTCTCTGGAAACACCATATATTTT,CASSAGFSGNTIYF
.,TRBJ2-1,TRBD1,TRBV10-1,TGCGCCAGCAATTATCAGATACAGGACAGGGGATCTGAGCAGTTCTTC,CASNYQIQDRGSEQFF
.,TRBJ2-7,.,TRBV30,TGTGCCTGGAGAGGGGAAATCGCGCGGGAGCAGTACTTC,CAWRGEIAREQYF
once,TRBJ2-7,.,TRBV2,TGTGCCAGCAGCCCGTGGCACGAGCAGTACTTC,CASSPWHEQYF
.,TRBJ2-5,.,TRBV4-2,TGTGCCAGCAGCCAGACCTGGGCCACCGAGACCCAGTACTTC,CASSQTWATETQYF
once,TRBJ2-5,TRBD2,TRBV7-9,TGTGCCAGCAGCTCAATGGGACTAGCGGGAGGGCCAGAGACCCAGTACTTC,CASSSMGLAGGPETQYF
.,TRBJ2-1,.,TRBV9,TGTGCCAGTTTATGCGCCTCCTACAATGAGCAGTTCTTC,CASLCASYNEQFF
few,TRBJ2-5,TRBD1,TRBV7-8,TGTGCCAGCAGCGCCGGGACAGGGTACCAAGAGACCCAGTACTTC,CASSAGTGYQETQYF
.,TRBJ1-4,.,TRBV29-1,TGCAGCGTTGTATTCCAGGGGACGGAAAAACTGTTTTTT,CSVVFQGTEKLFF
.,TRBJ2-5,.,TRBV29-1,TGCAGCGTTGAGGAGTGGCGGGATGGAGTGACCCAGTACTTC,CSVEEWRDGVTQYF
once,TRBJ2-5,.,TRBV6-1,TGTGCCAGCACTCCGAGCAGGCAAGAGACCCAGTACTTC,CASTPSRQETQYF
.,TRBJ2-1,TRBD2,TRBV5-4,TGTGCCAGCAGCAGCGCGGGACTAGCGGGCAATGAGCAGTTCTTC,CASSSAGLAGNEQFF
.,TRBJ2-2,TRBD1,TRBV5-6,TGTGCCAGCACCTTAAACAGGGGGCGCCACGGGGAGCTGTTTTTT,CASTLNRGRHGELFF
.,TRBJ1-2,.,TRBV21-1,TGTGCCAGCAGCAAAGGGACAGGGGGCCTGACAAACTATGGCTACACCTTC,CASSKGTGGLTNYGYTF
.,TRBJ2-2,.,TRBV7-2,TGTGCCAGCAGCAGGGGACAGAACACCGGGGAGCTGTTTTTT,CASSRGQNTGELFF
.,TRBJ1-2,.,TRBV11-2,TGTGCCAGCAGCTTAGGACAGATTGGAAGGGGTGGCTACACCTTC,CASSLGQIGRGGYTF